This T cell receptor (beta chain) was identified in a study of T cells in Graves' hyperthyroidism and ophthalmopathy. In its sample, this clonotype was seen many times. Its antigen is not identified. RNA transcripts provided the source from which TCR beta CDR3 regions were amplified. The HTBI set primed first-round TCR CDR3 RT-PCR. TCRdb recomputed calls from the multiplex PCR reads with MiXCR, one row per CDR3 protein. The table shows approximately 370,000 distinct CDR3 sequences, with about a sixth occurring only once. This CDR3 is built from 15 residues. Deletions cut 2 bases from V and 3 bases from J, with 11 bases between. The germline CDR1 and CDR2 sequences are LNHDA and SQIVND (reference sequence). Study-level findings and limits: Model predictions of ophthalmopathy came a median approximately 6 months before onset.

The V and J genes are TRBV19 and TRBJ1-5, with D maybe TRBD1 (5 bases). The sequenced sample consisted of blood. This sequence was found in a woman aged 30 to 39 with Graves' hyperthyroidism that later progressed to Graves' ophthalmopathy. The CDR3 nucleotides are TGTGCCAGTAGTATACTCGGAGGGGACAATCAGCCCCAGCATTTT. Its protein product is CASSILGGDNQPQHF.